The entry that follows covers one T cell receptor (beta chain) sequence. Its antigen is not known. These data originate in a study of T cell repertoires in cytomegalovirus infection. Overall study context: TCR beta signatures that were public indicated CMV infection and matching HLA type. Whole-study findings and limits: People with CMV and the relevant HLA were identified by cumulative public TCR beta family frequency.

Germline V gene lookup returns CDR1 MNHNY and CDR2 SVGAGI (reference sequence). V lost 4 bases, J lost 1 base, and 8 bases stayed unmatched. The CDR3 consists of 17 residues. TCRdb recomputed calls from the reads with MiXCR, one row per CDR3 protein. The sample records just under 500,000 distinct CDR3 sequences, roughly 34% being singletons. The genes are TRBV6-6 and TRBJ1-3; TRBD1 matches 9 bases. The clonotype originates from a human donor in good health (CMV status not recorded). Some clones in this sample may be carry-over from other donors' samples. This specimen was cultured PBMCs, taken from culture after CMV antigen stimulation. The DNA for the CDR3 is TGTGCCAGCAGTTGGACAGGGGCGCAGGCGTCTGGAAACACCATATATTTT. As protein: CASSWTGAQASGNTIYF.